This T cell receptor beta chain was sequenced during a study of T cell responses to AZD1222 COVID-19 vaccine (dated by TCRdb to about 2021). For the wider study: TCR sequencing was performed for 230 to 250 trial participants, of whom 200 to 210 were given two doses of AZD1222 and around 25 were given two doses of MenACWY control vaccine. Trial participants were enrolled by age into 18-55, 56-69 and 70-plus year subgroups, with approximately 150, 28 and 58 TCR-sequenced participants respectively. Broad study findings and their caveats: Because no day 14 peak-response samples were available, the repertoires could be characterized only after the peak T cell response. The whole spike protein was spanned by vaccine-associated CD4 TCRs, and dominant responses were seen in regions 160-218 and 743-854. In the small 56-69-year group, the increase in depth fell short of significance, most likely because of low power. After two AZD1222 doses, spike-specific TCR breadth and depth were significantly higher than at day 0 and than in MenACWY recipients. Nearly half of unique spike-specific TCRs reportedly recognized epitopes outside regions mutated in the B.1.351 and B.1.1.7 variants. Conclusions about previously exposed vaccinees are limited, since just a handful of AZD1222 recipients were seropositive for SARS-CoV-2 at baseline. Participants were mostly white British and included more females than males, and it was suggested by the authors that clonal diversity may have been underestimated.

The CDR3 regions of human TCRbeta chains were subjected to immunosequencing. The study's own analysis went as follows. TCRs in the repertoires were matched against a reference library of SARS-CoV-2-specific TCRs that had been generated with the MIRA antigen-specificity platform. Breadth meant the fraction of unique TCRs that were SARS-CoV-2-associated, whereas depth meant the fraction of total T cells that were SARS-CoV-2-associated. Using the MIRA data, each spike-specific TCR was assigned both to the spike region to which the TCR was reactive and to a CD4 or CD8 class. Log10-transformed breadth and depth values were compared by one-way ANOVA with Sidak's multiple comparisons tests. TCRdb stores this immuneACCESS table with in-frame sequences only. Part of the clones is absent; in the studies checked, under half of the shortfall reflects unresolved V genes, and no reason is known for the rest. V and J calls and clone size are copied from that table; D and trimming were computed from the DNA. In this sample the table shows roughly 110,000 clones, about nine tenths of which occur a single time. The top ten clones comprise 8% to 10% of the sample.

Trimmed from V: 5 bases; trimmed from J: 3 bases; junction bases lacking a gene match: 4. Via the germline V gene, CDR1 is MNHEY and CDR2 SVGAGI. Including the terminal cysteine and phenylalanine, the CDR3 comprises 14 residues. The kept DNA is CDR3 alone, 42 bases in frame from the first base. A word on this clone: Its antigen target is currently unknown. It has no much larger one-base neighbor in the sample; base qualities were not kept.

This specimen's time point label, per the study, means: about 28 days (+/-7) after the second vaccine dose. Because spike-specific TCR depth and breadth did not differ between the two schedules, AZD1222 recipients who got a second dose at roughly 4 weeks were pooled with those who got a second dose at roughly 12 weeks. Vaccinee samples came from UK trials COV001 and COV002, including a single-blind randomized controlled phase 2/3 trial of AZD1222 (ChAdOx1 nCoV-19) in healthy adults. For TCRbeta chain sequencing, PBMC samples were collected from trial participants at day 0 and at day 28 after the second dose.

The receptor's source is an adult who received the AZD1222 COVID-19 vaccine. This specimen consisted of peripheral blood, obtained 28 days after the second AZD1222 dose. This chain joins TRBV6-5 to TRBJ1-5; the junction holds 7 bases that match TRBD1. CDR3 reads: CASSPDRPNQPQHF. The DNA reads TGTGCCAGCAGTCCGGACAGGCCCAATCAGCCCCAGCATTTT.